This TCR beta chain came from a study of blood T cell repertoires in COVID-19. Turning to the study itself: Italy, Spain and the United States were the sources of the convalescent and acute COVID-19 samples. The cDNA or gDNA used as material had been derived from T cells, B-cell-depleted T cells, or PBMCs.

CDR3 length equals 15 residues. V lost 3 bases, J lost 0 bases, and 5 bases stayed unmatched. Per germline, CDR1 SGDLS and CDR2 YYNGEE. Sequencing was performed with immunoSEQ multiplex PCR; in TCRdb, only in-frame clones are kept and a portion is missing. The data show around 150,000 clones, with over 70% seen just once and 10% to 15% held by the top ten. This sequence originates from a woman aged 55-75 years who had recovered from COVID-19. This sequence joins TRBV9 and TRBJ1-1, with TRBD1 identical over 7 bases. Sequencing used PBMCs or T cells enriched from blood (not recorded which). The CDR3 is CASSEGGQMNTEAFF. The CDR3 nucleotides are TGTGCCAGCAGCGAGGGGGGACAGATGAACACTGAAGCTTTCTTT.